What follows describes a single TCR beta chain. This clone's antigen is unknown. Base quality data are lacking; no much larger clone is found one base away. These data originate in a study of regulatory T cells in long-lasting Graves disease (dated by TCRdb to about 2021). As for the study more broadly: Patients with newly diagnosed Graves' disease had been on antithyroid drugs for under 3 months. Persistent Graves' disease patients were compared with newly diagnosed Graves' disease patients by peripheral blood TCR sequencing and RNA sequencing. The study was registered as a clinical trial and conducted in China. A total of around 35 samples underwent TCR sequencing: about 13 from persistent and 20 from newly diagnosed Graves' disease patients. Overall results and qualifications from the work: Patients with persistent disease shared more public clonotypes (around 3,000) than newly diagnosed patients did (approximately 990). TRBV28, TRBJ1-2 and TRBJ2-5 were preferentially used in persistent disease, while TRBV20-1 and TRBJ2-1 were favored in newly diagnosed disease. The small sample size was acknowledged by the authors as a limitation that may reduce accuracy. Persistent Graves' disease patients showed lower TCR Shannon entropy and fewer highly expanded clones than newly diagnosed patients, suggesting clonal expansion. Only peripheral blood was studied, because thyroid tissue, the primary lesion, was inaccessible. Sequencing and analysis were limited to the TCR beta chain.

The library relied on multiplex PCR. Sequencing took place on an Illumina HiSeq 4000. CDR3 regions were amplified by Arm-PCR with iRepertoire HTBI primers to construct TCR beta libraries. PCR products were gel purified before sequencing. In the source study's methods: Gene usage analysis of CDR3 amino acid clonotypes used the approximately 62 TRBV and about 15 TRBJ segments found across samples. COPE and FqMerger were used to merge the filtered high-quality paired reads into contigs. Contigs were aligned with BLAST to IMGT TRBV, TRBD and TRBJ reference genes, and CDR3 was defined per IMGT. Any clonotype with a frequency above 0.1% was classified as a highly expanded clone. Shannon entropy was used to measure repertoire diversity, and the Gini coefficient was used to measure V-J evenness. Public clonotypes were defined as clonotypes shared by more than one individual. The public reads were reprocessed in TCRdb via fastp at Q25 and MiXCR, keeping in-frame beta chains. Every distinct CDR3 protein forms one entry, paired with its most common genes and DNA. The V and J calls come from TCRdb's annotation, not from the publication. This sample has about 620,000 distinct CDR3 sequences in its table, and under 20% of those were observed once. The ten largest clones take up about 17% of the sample.

CDR1 and CDR2 are drawn from the germline V gene: KGHSH, LQKENI. Measured from the cysteine to the phenylalanine, the CDR3 is 16 residues long. Only the CDR3 portion is preserved as DNA: 48 bases, with reading frame beginning at the first base. V is clipped by 3 bases and J by 2 bases, and the sequence between their germline boundaries is 16 bases long. The label giving this sample's time point can be read as: newly diagnosed GD, antithyroid drugs for less than 3 months. For both TCR sequencing and RNA sequencing, RNA was extracted from PBMCs using TRIzol. The diagnosis of Graves' disease was made according to American Thyroid Association guidelines. Patients for the study were recruited at an endocrinology department in Xi'an, China. Each patient gave roughly 8.4 milliliters of peripheral blood, collected in an EDTA anticoagulant tube. PBMCs were isolated by Ficoll Paque Plus density gradient separation without further T cell sorting. RNA quality was checked with an Agilent 2100 Bioanalyzer and agarose gel, and concentration with a NanoDrop 2000.

Separately, the same data were catalogued under a study of T cells in Graves' hyperthyroidism and ophthalmopathy. The second paper states: A patient counted as having stable Graves' hyperthyroidism if no progression to ophthalmopathy occurred over 18 months of follow-up. Hyperthyroidism patients were newly diagnosed, with disease duration under 2 months, and aged 18 to 65 years. Exclusion was applied to patients with uncontrolled infections, other autoimmune diseases, pregnancy or lactation. Clinical symptoms, serum thyroxine and TRAb, thyroid ultrasound, and orbital computed tomography formed the basis for the diagnoses. The TCR CDR3 was subjected to a first round of RT-PCR using the HTBI primer set and the Qiagen OneStep RT-PCR kit. Blood samples also contained most of the expanded thyroid clonotypes (frequency above 0.001), which suggests that blood repertoires may reflect thyroid immune responses. Ophthalmopathy was separated from stable hyperthyroidism by a 13 V-J signature model, with approximately 85% sensitivity and around 81% specificity obtained in cross-validation and 80%/75% obtained in testing. In validation, the model predicted progression to ophthalmopathy with roughly 66% sensitivity and about 73% specificity, a median of 6.5 months before onset. To identify TCR V-J signatures that set the groups apart, the researchers used a discovery cohort of about a hundred patients, made up of 40 to 45 with Graves' ophthalmopathy and 55 to 65 with stable Graves' hyperthyroidism. Prospective prediction of ophthalmopathy was tested in an independent validation cohort consisting of 18 to 20 hyperthyroidism patients and over 15 patients who later progressed to ophthalmopathy. For training and testing, the approximately 92 patients in the discovery cohort were randomly divided in a 7:3 ratio. Thyroid tissue and blood T-cell repertoires from six Graves' hyperthyroidism patients were also compared in the study. Following sampling, methimazole starting at 30 mg daily was given to hyperthyroidism patients, and high-dose intravenous methylprednisolone was given to ophthalmopathy patients. A second multiplex PCR round built the libraries, followed by size selection and purification. Libraries were sequenced paired-end with 100 bp reads on an Illumina HiSeq2000. Raw data were processed with SOAPnuke, discarding reads with adapters, uncalled bases, mean Phred below 15, or no exact constant-primer or identifier match. COPE v1.2.5 was used to merge high-quality paired reads, and clonotypes were defined as unique nucleotide sequences. MiTCR v1.1 was used to align clonotypes to the IMGT TRBV, TRBD and TRBJ reference segments. The analysis included only V-J combinations with a frequency above 0.0001, which together covered approximately 99% of the repertoires. The TCS score was defined as the ratio of F50 (clonal expansion) to E x V (chaos), calculated using BLOSUM62-based TCRdist between CDR3 peptides within each V-J. Welch's t-statistics and random forest reduced around 520 V-J features to under 15, which were used in a naive Bayes classifier (R e1071). Sample size was not statistically predetermined, and investigators were not blinded to group allocation. The paper reports TCR Vbeta CDR3 sequencing of fewer than 150 peripheral blood samples: 40 to 45 ophthalmopathy, 75 to 80 hyperthyroidism and 17 progressor patients.

The chain is encoded by TRBV18 joined to TRBJ2-5; D gene: possibly TRBD1, on 5 matching bases. The source is a woman in her twenties or thirties with Graves disease. Donor details come from another sample of the same person, matched by shared clones. Sequenced here: peripheral blood mononuclear cells (PBMCs), sampled at new diagnosis, from a patient treated with antithyroid drugs. The nucleotide sequence reads as follows: TGTGCCAGCTCACCCAGGGCGGCGCGGTCTCAAGAGACCCAGTACTTC. It is translated as CASSPRAARSQETQYF.